The clone carrying this T cell receptor (beta chain) occurred a few times. This sample was taken from a study of blood T cell repertoires in COVID-19. Study-level information: Collection of acute and convalescent COVID-19 samples took place in the United States, Italy and Spain. The cDNA or gDNA used as material had been derived from T cells, B-cell-depleted T cells, or PBMCs.

Trimming cost V 3 bases and J 6 bases; bases outside gene matches: 14. Germline lookup yields CDR1 MGHRA and CDR2 YSYEKL. The CDR3 spans 18 residues. In the authors' workflow: Estimation of nucleated cell counts relied on the amplification of reference gene primers. Assay used: immunoSEQ multiplex PCR; TCRdb lists only in-frame clones, some missing. Clonal size and the V and J genes are those of that table, whereas D and trimming came from the DNA. There are roughly 200,000 clones in the sample; over 75% occur only once, and more than 2.5% lies in the top ten. J is TRBJ2-2 and V is TRBV4-1, with TRBD1 matching 9 bases. Sequencing used peripheral blood. This TCR was recovered from a man in his 60s with acute or convalescent COVID-19. Written as DNA, the CDR3 is TGCGCCAGCAGCCAGGCGCAGGTAGGGACAGGGATGCCCGGGGAGCTGTTTTTT. It is translated as CASSQAQVGTGMPGELFF.